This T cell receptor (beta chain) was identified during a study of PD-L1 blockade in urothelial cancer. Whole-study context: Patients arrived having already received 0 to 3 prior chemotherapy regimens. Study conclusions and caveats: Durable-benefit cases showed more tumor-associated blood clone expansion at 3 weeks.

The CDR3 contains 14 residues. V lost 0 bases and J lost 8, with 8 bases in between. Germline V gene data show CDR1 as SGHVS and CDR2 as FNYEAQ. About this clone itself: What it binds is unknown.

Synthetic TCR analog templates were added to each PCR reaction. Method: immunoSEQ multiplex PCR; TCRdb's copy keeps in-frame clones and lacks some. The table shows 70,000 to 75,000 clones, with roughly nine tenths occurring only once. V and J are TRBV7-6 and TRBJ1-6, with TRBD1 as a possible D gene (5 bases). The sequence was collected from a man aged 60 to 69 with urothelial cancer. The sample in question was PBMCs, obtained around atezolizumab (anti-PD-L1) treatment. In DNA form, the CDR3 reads TGTGCCAGCAGCTTAGCCGGGGGTTATTCACCCCTCCACTTT. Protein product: CASSLAGGYSPLHF.